Reported below is one T cell receptor (beta chain). Its target is not known. RNA fractions of 10%, 30% or 50% and about 17,000 to 1,000,000 sorted cells were the source of naive CD8 libraries. Naive CD8 T cells underwent sorting with the CD8+CD4-CCR7+CD45RA+ definition. The sample originates from a study of molecular identifiers for immune sequencing clone quantification. Regarding the study as a whole: Detectable among some 950,000 naive cells, according to reports, was Jurkat TCR RNA spiked in from one cell.

The bulk TCR libraries were made with methods described before and with listed TCR primers. MiXCR, applied by TCRdb to the PCR reads, yields one record per CDR3 protein. The sample has roughly 630,000 distinct CDR3 sequences; roughly 23% are singletons. Trimming stripped 3 bases from V and 1 base from J, with 14 bases between. This CDR3 spans 16 amino acids. CDR1 and CDR2 (germline): MNHEY, SMNVEV (reference sequence). Specimen: naive CD8+ T cells from blood, with Jurkat cell RNA spiked in. As to subset: FACS-sorted CD8+CD4-CCR7+CD45RA+ naive T cells. This chain connects TRBV27 to TRBJ2-3, with D hard to call. The receptor was derived from a human donor in good health. Some libraries in this study had Jurkat cell RNA spiked in. CDR3: CASSLVLVQGTDTQYF. For the CDR3, the DNA is TGTGCCAGCAGTTTGGTGTTGGTCCAGGGCACAGATACGCAGTATTTT.